The clone carrying this T cell receptor beta chain occurred once. These data originate in a study of blood T cell repertoires in COVID-19. TCRdb keeps only in-frame clones here, not all; method: immunoSEQ multiplex PCR. The sample lists 130,000 or so clones, around four fifths occurring once. Sequencing used peripheral blood. This TCR was sampled from a human donor in a cohort sampled during active COVID-19.

The CDR3 DNA reads as TGCAGCGTTGTGGCAGGGGCAGGCAATCAGCCCCAGCATTTT. Translating gives CSVVAGAGNQPQHF. The gene calls are TRBV29-1 and TRBJ1-5, with a possible D match to TRBD1 (6 bases). The length of the CDR3 is 14 residues. The germline V gene encodes CDR1 SQVTM and CDR2 ANQGSEA. Deletions cut 4 bases from V and 2 bases from J, with 12 bases between. Supplemented by reference TRBV29-1 and TRBJ1-5, the full variable domain reads SAVISQKPSRDICQRGTSLTIQCQVDSQVTMMFWYRQQPGQSLTLIATANQGSEATYESGFVIDKFPISRPNLTFSTLTVSNMSPEDSSIYLCSVVAGAGNQPQHFGDGTRLSIL.